The 16 T cell receptor beta chains reported below all come from one sample, sequenced in a study of CD8 T cells in ankylosing spondylitis. TCRdb reprocessed the 5' RACE reads with MiXCR, giving one entry per CDR3 protein. The table has 150,000 to 200,000 distinct CDR3 sequences, roughly 31% seen once. Sequencing was carried out using synovial fluid, either unsorted or a sorted T cell fraction (not recorded which). These receptors all stem from a male donor with ankylosing spondylitis.

This clonotype was detected many times. The chain uses TRBV5-1 and TRBJ2-7; D may be TRBD2 (6 bases). V was trimmed by 5 bases and J by 2 bases, leaving 23 bases between them. Germline CDR1 reads SGHRS; CDR2 reads YFSETQ. The CDR3 extends over 17 amino acids. The CDR3 spells CASRDLGGIGFAYEQYF. CDR3 bases: TGCGCCAGCAGGGATTTGGGAGGAATAGGGTTTGCCTACGAGCAGTACTTC.

The chain employs TRBV10-1 and TRBJ2-5; possibly TRBD2 for D (6 bases). The V gene's germline CDR1 is WNHNN and CDR2 SYGVQD (reference sequence). This CDR3 has 14 amino acids. V lost 1 base to trimming and J lost 5 bases, with 11 bases between them. The CDR3, as DNA: TGCGCCAGCAGTGAGTGGGCTAGCGCGGAGACCCAGTACTTC. Its translation is CASSEWASAETQYF.

This chain joins TRBV20-1 and TRBJ2-7; 7 bases are shared with TRBD1. This CDR3 is 16 amino acids long. Per the germline V gene, CDR1 is DFQATT and CDR2 is SNEGSKA (reference sequence). V gave up 3 bases and J gave up 2 bases; unmatched junction bases: 13. In nucleotides, the CDR3 is TGCAGTGCTAGTTCCCCGCCGGGACAGCCTACCTACGAGCAGTACTTC. It codes for CSASSPPGQPTYEQYF.

This clonotype appeared many times. The chain employs TRBV6-1 and TRBJ2-2; possible D gene TRBD1, 5 bases. V lost 6 bases, J lost 5 bases, and 13 bases lay in between. CDR3 length: 14 residues. CDR1 and CDR2 from the germline V gene are MNHNS and SASEGT. The CDR3 coding sequence is TGTGCCAGCAGCCGAGACAGAATTACCGGGGAGCTGTTTTTT. Residues: CASSRDRITGELFF.

This clonotype has only a few counts. The chain combines TRBV29-1 with TRBJ2-2, with D possibly TRBD2 on 5 matching bases. V was cut by 7 bases and J by 2 bases, with 11 bases left in between. CDR3 length equals 13 residues. Germline V gene lookup returns CDR1 SQVTM and CDR2 ANQGSEA. CDR3: CSGAGPNTGELFF. Here the CDR3 DNA reads TGCAGCGGTGCGGGCCCTAACACCGGGGAGCTGTTTTTT.

In its sample, this clonotype was seen a few times. The rearrangement links TRBV28 to TRBJ2-3, with TRBD2 matching 8 bases. The trim removed 5 bases at V and 4 bases at J, leaving 11 bases unmatched. This CDR3 spans 16 amino acids. The V gene's germline CDR1 is MDHEN and CDR2 SYDVKM. This chain's CDR3 is CASSLAATGGADTQYF. CDR3 bases: TGTGCCAGCAGTCTCGCAGCAACGGGAGGGGCAGATACGCAGTATTTT. The entire variable domain, with the rest obtained from reference TRBV28 and TRBJ2-3, is as follows: DVKVTQSSRYLVKRTGEKVFLECVQDMDHENMFWYRQDPGLGLRLIYFSYDVKMKEKGDIPEGYSVSREKKERFSLILESASTNQTSMYLCASSLAATGGADTQYFGPGTRLTVL.

This clonotype was observed once. The chain joins TRBV11-2 to TRBJ2-7; TRBD2 is a possible D gene (5 bases). The ends were cut back, 0 bases at V and 4 bases at J, with 13 bases in the middle. The CDR3 extends over 15 amino acids. Germline lookup yields CDR1 SGHAT and CDR2 FQNNGV. The DNA of the CDR3 is TGTGCCAGCAGCTTAGATAGGAATGAGCGGTACGAGCAGTACTTC. This gives the protein CASSLDRNERYEQYF.

The chain uses TRBV14 and TRBJ2-1; weak D call: TRBD1 (6 bases). Germline V gene lookup returns CDR1 SGHDN and CDR2 FVKESK. The CDR3 has 17 residues. Trimming left V 4 bases short and J 0 bases short, with 16 bases between. The CDR3 sequence: CASSPQGTLLSYNEQFF. In DNA form, the CDR3 reads TGTGCCAGCAGCCCTCAGGGGACCCTCCTCTCCTACAATGAGCAGTTCTTC.

J is TRBJ2-7 and V is TRBV5-1; D is possibly TRBD2 (6 bases). This CDR3 has 18 residues. Germline CDR1 is SGHRS and CDR2 is YFSETQ. The V and J ends lost 7 bases and 0 bases respectively, with 26 bases between them. Here the CDR3 reads CASSTWGGTRTASYEQYF. CDR3 nucleotides: TGCGCCAGCTCTACCTGGGGCGGGACCAGGACCGCCTCCTACGAGCAGTACTTC. The full variable domain, rest sourced from reference TRBV5-1 and TRBJ2-7, is KAGVTQTPRYLIKTRGQQVTLSCSPISGHRSVSWYQQTPGQGLQFLFEYFSETQRNKGNFPGRFSGRQFSNSRSEMNVSTLELGDSALYLCASSTWGGTRTASYEQYFGPGTRLTVT.

The V gene is TRBV12-3 or TRBV12-4, the J gene TRBJ2-3, with 7 bases aligning to TRBD2. CDR3 length: 15 residues. The junction had 6 bases not matched to a gene; V was cut back by 4 bases and J by 2 bases. DNA for the CDR3: TGTGCCAGCAGTTCTTGGGGGGGGACCACAGATACGCAGTATTTT. This gives the protein CASSSWGGTTDTQYF.

The J gene is TRBJ1-2, the V gene TRBV3-1; no definite D call. CDR3 length equals 11 residues. V dropped 1 base and J dropped 9 bases, with 6 bases sitting between them. Germline lookup yields CDR1 LGHDT and CDR2 YNNKEL (reference sequence). The CDR3: CASSQGASYTF. The CDR3 DNA follows: TGTGCCAGCAGCCAAGGAGCAAGCTACACCTTC.

This clonotype occurred a few times. CDR3 coding DNA: TGTGCCAGTACTCTCGCAACAGCGGGAGCAGCCACCGGGGAGCTGTTTTTT. Protein sequence: CASTLATAGAATGELFF. This sequence joins TRBV19 and TRBJ2-2, with 8 nucleotides matching TRBD2. Per germline, CDR1 LNHDA and CDR2 SQIVND (reference sequence). The CDR3 sequence is 17 residues long. V gave up 7 bases and J gave up 4 bases; unmatched junction bases: 14.

This chain uses TRBV4-1 with TRBJ2-7; 9 bases fit TRBD1. The V gene's germline CDR1 is MGHRA and CDR2 YSYEKL. CDR3 length equals 17 residues. V shed 3 bases and J 1 base; nucleotides not matched to a gene: 10. The CDR3 region is CASSQATPGQGSYEQYF. CDR3 nucleotide sequence: TGCGCCAGCAGCCAGGCTACACCGGGACAGGGATCCTACGAGCAGTACTTC.

This chain links TRBV2 with TRBJ2-2, with D possibly TRBD2 on 6 matching bases. This CDR3 is built from 15 residues. With 5 bases removed from V and 5 bases from J, the gap between germline ends came to 15 bases. Germline CDR1 SNHLY, CDR2 FYNNEI. The CDR3 region is CASSQLGGVTGELFF. The CDR3 region has the DNA TGTGCCAGCAGTCAATTGGGGGGAGTTACCGGGGAGCTGTTTTTT.

The rearrangement uses TRBV4-1 and TRBJ2-2; possible D gene TRBD2, 7 bases. Trimming cost V 0 bases and J 6 bases, with 14 bases left between them. The length of the CDR3 is 16 residues. Germline CDR1 MGHRA, CDR2 YSYEKL. This CDR3 reads CASSQDPSGGPGELFF. The CDR3 region has the DNA TGCGCCAGCAGCCAAGACCCCTCCGGGGGGCCCGGGGAGCTGTTTTTT.

V gene TRBV20-1 combines with J gene TRBJ1-5; 10 bases map to TRBD1. CDR3 length: 14 amino acids. CDR1 is DFQATT and CDR2 is SNEGSKA in the germline V gene (reference sequence). Germline trimming cut 5 bases from V and 3 bases from J; bases unmatched to any gene: 4. The chain's CDR3 is CSAQTGGINQPQHF. In DNA, the CDR3 is TGCAGTGCTCAGACAGGGGGCATCAATCAGCCCCAGCATTTT.